This T cell receptor (beta chain) was observed in a study of blood T cell repertoires in COVID-19. At the level of the study: Collection of acute and convalescent COVID-19 samples took place in the United States, Italy and Spain.

The CDR3 has 12 amino acids. Germline CDR1 is MDHEN and CDR2 is SYDVKM. V lost 5 bases, J lost 14 bases, and 17 bases lay in between. The authors' processing: Researchers report that nucleated cell counts were estimated from reference gene primer amplification. Measured with immunoSEQ multiplex PCR; TCRdb has only the in-frame clones, and not every one. V, J and clone size reflect that table, while D and trimming were determined from the DNA. The sample has about 270,000 clones, approximately 86% seen once. Participants' own reports of clinical history determined their cohort assignment. The V call is TRBV28, the J call TRBJ2-3; possible D gene TRBD2, 6 bases. The material sequenced was PBMCs or T cells enriched from blood (not recorded which). The sequence was collected from a woman aged 18-30 years who had recovered from COVID-19. CDR3 loop: CASSTGILGGYF. DNA for the CDR3: TGTGCCAGCAGTACGGGGATTCTCGGGGGGTATTTT.